Shown below are 28 T cell receptor beta chains from a single sample sequenced in a study of blood T cells in healthy people across ages. Combining a sample-barcoded 5' primer with a J-beta primer mix, a second PCR ran for about 7 to 11 cycles. Using its own MiXCR run on the 5' RACE reads, TCRdb lists one record per CDR3 protein. The table has about 640,000 distinct CDR3 sequences, about 30% seen once. The sequencing input was blood. The receptor source for this set is a woman aged 80 or over in good health.

This clonotype was seen ten or more times. The chain is built from TRBV29-1 and TRBJ2-1; D is unclear. The CDR3 is 14 residues long. V was trimmed by 2 bases and J by 12 bases, leaving 20 bases between them. Per the germline V gene, CDR1 is SQVTM and CDR2 is ANQGSEA. The CDR3 spells CSVENPNALVGQFF. CDR3 bases: TGCAGCGTTGAAAACCCCAACGCGTTGGTGGGGCAGTTCTTC.

This clonotype was seen a handful of times. The CDR3 bases are TGTGCCAGCAGTGGAGGGGCCACGACAGGCTATTCCTACGAGCAGTACTTC. Protein product: CASSGGATTGYSYEQYF. The gene calls are TRBV2 and TRBJ2-7, with D perhaps TRBD1 (6 bases). The CDR3 spans 17 residues. Germline CDR1 is SNHLY and CDR2 is FYNNEI. Trimming removed 4 bases from V and 1 base from J, with 20 bases in between.

This clonotype was seen just once. This chain joins TRBV30 and TRBJ2-1; 8 bases map to TRBD2. V shed 4 bases and J 10 bases; nucleotides not matched to a gene: 12. The CDR3 runs 14 residues. Germline loops: CDR1 GTSNPN, CDR2 SVGIG (reference sequence). CDR3 sequence: CAWISRLAGAEQFF. CDR3 nucleotide sequence: TGTGCCTGGATAAGTAGGCTAGCGGGTGCGGAGCAGTTCTTC. The full variable domain, its missing parts supplied by reference TRBV30 and TRBJ2-1, is SQTIHQWPATLVQPVGSPLSLECTVEGTSNPNLYWYRQAAGRGLQLLFYSVGIGQISSEVPQNLSASRPQDRQFILSSKKLLLSDSGFYLCAWISRLAGAEQFFGPGTRLTVL.

Of note for this clonotype: A much larger clone is a single base away; this may be a read error. The chain employs TRBV3-1 and TRBJ2-5; a weak D match, TRBD2 (6 bases). Germline loops: CDR1 LGHDT, CDR2 YNNKEL (reference sequence). CDR3 length: 15 amino acids. V lost 0 bases, J lost 13 bases, and 21 bases lay in between. CDR3 nucleotides: TGTGCCAGCAGCCAAGACAGCCGGGGGTACTACGAGCGGTACTTC. This codes for CASSQDSRGYYERYF.

At least ten counts were recorded for this clonotype. The chain links TRBV14 to TRBJ1-5, with 8 bases identical to TRBD1. Germline trimming cut 5 bases from V and 6 bases from J; bases unmatched to any gene: 9. Looked up from germline, CDR1 is SGHDN and CDR2 is FVKESK. The CDR3 is made up of 15 amino acids. CDR3 sequence reads: CASSCYTGGCQPQHF. The CDR3 bases are TGTGCCAGCAGCTGTTATACAGGGGGTTGTCAGCCCCAGCATTTT.

The chain employs TRBV7-2 and TRBJ2-1, with TRBD2 matching over 8 bases. The length of the CDR3 is 14 residues. V was clipped by 3 bases and J by 6 bases; unmatched bases: 4. The germline gives CDR1 SGHTA, CDR2 FQGNSA. Here the CDR3 DNA reads TGTGCCAGCAGCTTTCCAGCGGGAGTCAATGAGCAGTTCTTC. It is translated as CASSFPAGVNEQFF.

The V call is TRBV10-3, the J call TRBJ1-2; no firm D call. There are 13 residues in the CDR3. Germline V gene lookup returns CDR1 ENHRY and CDR2 SYGVKD. The V gene lost 3 bases and the J gene lost 4 bases, with 9 bases spanning the gap. The CDR3 DNA follows: TGTGCCATCAGTGATTCTAGGCTCTATGGCTACACCTTC. It codes for CAISDSRLYGYTF.

There are a few counts of this clonotype. V gene TRBV9 combines with J gene TRBJ2-3; TRBD2 matches 13 bases. V shed 0 bases, J shed 3 bases, and the junction held 4 bases outside the gene matches. The CDR3 spans 17 residues. The germline gives CDR1 SGDLS, CDR2 YYNGEE. CDR3 protein: CASSVDTSGGVTDTQYF. The CDR3 DNA sequence: TGTGCCAGCAGCGTAGATACTAGCGGGGGGGTTACAGATACGCAGTATTTT. Full variable domain (remainder filled in from reference TRBV9 and TRBJ2-3): DSGVTQTPKHLITATGQRVTLRCSPRSGDLSVYWYQQSLDQGLQFLIQYYNGEERAKGNILERFSAQQFPDLHSELNLSSLELGDSALYFCASSVDTSGGVTDTQYFGPGTRLTVL.

The chain recombines TRBV18 with TRBJ1-1; D is ambiguous. Trimming stripped 0 bases from V and 4 bases from J, with 6 bases between. Germline-derived CDR1 and CDR2 are KGHSH and LQKENI. The CDR3 spans 13 residues. The CDR3 DNA reads TGTGCCAGCTCACCACCCGCGGGCACTGAAGCTTTCTTT. Translation gives CASSPPAGTEAFF.

This chain uses TRBV6-1 with TRBJ2-3; 9 nucleotides match TRBD2. Germline V gene sequence: CDR1 MNHNS, CDR2 SASEGT. CDR3 size: 14 residues. The trim removed 7 bases at V and 8 bases at J, leaving 10 bases unmatched. The CDR3 reads CASNQRGEVGTQYF. In DNA, the CDR3 is TGTGCCAGCAATCAGCGGGGGGAAGTGGGTACGCAGTATTTT.

Turning to this clonotype: A much larger clonotype is one base distant, so this may be a read error. The chain is built from TRBV20-1 and TRBJ2-1; D remains ambiguous. There are 12 residues in the CDR3. From germline, CDR1 is DFQATT and CDR2 SNEGSKA (reference sequence). V was cut by 7 bases and J by 9 bases, with 16 bases left in between. The CDR3 region has the DNA TGCAGTGTACCTGATACTTTCGGTGAGCAGTTCTTC. Translated, it gives CSVPDTFGEQFF.

The chain is built from TRBV15 and TRBJ2-1; D is uncertain. The CDR3 has 15 residues. Trimming removed 8 bases at V and 0 bases at J, with 14 bases between. Germline CDR1 is LNHNV and CDR2 is YYDKDF (reference sequence). DNA for the CDR3: TGTGCCACCCTTAGATACCCGAGCTCCTACAATGAGCAGTTCTTC. Protein product: CATLRYPSSYNEQFF.

In this sample, this clonotype turned up a few times. The genes are TRBV6-5 and TRBJ1-1; D may be TRBD1 (6 bases). V was shortened by 2 bases and J by 10 bases, with 17 bases between the two germline ends. Germline V gene sequence: CDR1 MNHEY, CDR2 SVGAGI. CDR3 length: 14 amino acids. The DNA of the CDR3 is TGTGCCAGCAGTTACCCCGGACAGAGCTTTGGAGCTTTCTTT. Its protein product is CASSYPGQSFGAFF.

The chain carries TRBV7-2 and TRBJ1-2; D gene uncertain. Germline CDR1 reads SGHTA; CDR2 reads FQGNSA. The CDR3 extends over 14 amino acids. V shed 1 base and J shed 7 bases, with 13 bases lying between them. CDR3 sequence reads: CASSLVHEGCGYTF. As DNA, the CDR3 is TGTGCCAGCAGCTTAGTACACGAGGGCTGTGGCTACACCTTC.

This clonotype was found many times. This sequence joins TRBV7-2 and TRBJ2-1, with no clear D. CDR3 size: 17 residues. The germline gives CDR1 SGHTA, CDR2 FQGNSA. Trimming removed 5 bases at V and 5 bases at J, with 22 bases between. CDR3 sequence: CASSPRKTMPPNNEQFF. The CDR3 DNA reads TGTGCCAGCAGCCCCAGAAAGACAATGCCTCCTAACAATGAGCAGTTCTTC.

Many counts were recorded for this clonotype. J is TRBJ2-1 and V is TRBV20-1; maybe TRBD2 (5 bases). V was trimmed by 0 bases and J by 8 bases, leaving 14 bases between them. The CDR3 has 14 residues. Per germline, CDR1 DFQATT and CDR2 SNEGSKA (reference sequence). The CDR3 nucleotides are TGCAGTGCTAGAGATAGAACCCTGAGGGATGAGCAGTTCTTC. Protein: CSARDRTLRDEQFF.

This clonotype was seen repeatedly, ten times or more. The chain links TRBV29-1 to TRBJ2-7, with 8 positions matching TRBD1. The V gene end was trimmed by 6 bases and the J gene end by 5 bases; junction bases not matched to a gene: 12. The CDR3 loop spans 14 amino acids. Germline V lookup: CDR1 SQVTM, CDR2 ANQGSEA. CDR3 loop: CSVGSGQAPHEQYF. CDR3 DNA: TGCAGCGTAGGTTCGGGACAGGCCCCCCACGAGCAGTACTTC.

This clonotype was seen more than once but under ten times. This may be a read error: a much more frequent sequence differs by one nucleotide. The chain couples TRBV2 to TRBJ2-1, with 8 bases fitting TRBD1. The last part of the DNA fits TRBJ2-7 better; the J call may be wrong. CDR3 length: 15 amino acids. Per germline, CDR1 SNHLY and CDR2 FYNNEI. CDR3 in DNA: TGTGCCAGCAATCCACAGGGGGGATCCTACAATGAGCAGTACTTC. Its translation: CASNPQGGSYNEQYF.

This chain joins TRBV20-1 and TRBJ1-2; 12 bases are shared with TRBD1. Germline CDR1 is DFQATT and CDR2 is SNEGSKA (reference sequence). This CDR3 is 13 amino acids long. V was pared by 6 bases and J by 4 bases, with 3 bases of the junction left unmatched. CDR3 sequence: CSAPGQGAYGYTF. CDR3 DNA: TGCAGTGCACCGGGACAGGGGGCCTATGGCTACACCTTC.

V usage is TRBV7-8 and J usage is TRBJ1-1; 8 bases map to TRBD1. Germline CDR1 reads SGHVS; CDR2 reads FQNEAQ. This CDR3 has 15 amino acids. V dropped 7 bases and J dropped 0; count of bases not matched to a gene: 7. For the CDR3, the DNA is TGTGCCAGCACCCAAGACAGGGGCTTGAACACTGAAGCTTTCTTT. Translating gives CASTQDRGLNTEAFF.

This clonotype has at least ten counts. The chain has TRBV4-2 and TRBJ1-6; D unresolved. This CDR3 contains 17 residues. The germline V gene encodes CDR1 LGHNA and CDR2 YNFKEQ. V gave up 1 base and J gave up 0 bases, with 10 bases separating them. The CDR3 DNA reads TGTGCCAGCAGCCAAGGGGCCGCGAGCTCCTATAATTCACCCCTCCACTTT. Protein product: CASSQGAASSYNSPLHF.

This chain links TRBV5-5 with TRBJ2-7, with unresolved D. V lost 0 bases to trimming and J lost 7 bases, with 11 bases between them. Germline V gene sequence: CDR1 SGHKS, CDR2 YYEKEE (reference sequence). The CDR3 totals 13 residues. CDR3 residues: CASSLGLGNEQYF. The CDR3 bases are TGTGCCAGCAGCTTGGGTTTGGGGAATGAGCAGTACTTC.

There are many counts of this clonotype. The chain has TRBV7-9 and TRBJ1-4; TRBD1 matches 7 bases. J gave up 0 bases and V 5 bases, and 6 bases lay outside the gene matches. The CDR3 runs to 16 residues. Germline CDR1 is SEHNR and CDR2 is FQNEAQ (reference sequence). The CDR3 bases are TGTGCCAGCAGCCTTGGGACAGTTGCAACTAATGAAAAACTGTTTTTT. Translated, it gives CASSLGTVATNEKLFF.

There are a few counts of this clonotype. A much larger clonotype is one base distant, so this may be a read error. This chain uses TRBV20-1 with TRBJ2-5, with unresolved D. This CDR3 comprises 14 residues. The germline gives CDR1 DFQATT, CDR2 SNEGSKA (reference sequence). The V end lost 6 bases, the J end lost 11 bases, and 25 bases lay between the germline ends. CDR3 residues: CSAQWGSSYNEQYF. In nucleotides, the CDR3 is TGCAGTGCCCAGTGGGGATCCTCTTACAATGAGCAGTACTTC.

This clonotype was detected only a few times. CDR3: CASSPPVPSSWGGYEQYF. CDR3 nucleotides: TGTGCCAGCTCACCACCTGTGCCGAGCTCCTGGGGGGGGTACGAGCAGTACTTC. The V and J genes are TRBV18 and TRBJ2-7, with TRBD2 matching 7 bases. CDR1 is KGHSH and CDR2 is LQKENI in the germline V gene. The CDR3 consists of 18 residues. V shed 0 bases, J shed 4 bases, and the junction held 15 bases outside the gene matches.

This clonotype was detected many times. The chain links TRBV11-2 to TRBJ2-5; D gene uncertain. Trimming stripped 5 bases from V and 2 bases from J, with 15 bases between. Germline CDR1 reads SGHAT; CDR2 reads FQNNGV. This CDR3 is built from 15 residues. This chain's CDR3 is CASSPRRWPQETQYF. CDR3 in DNA: TGTGCCAGCAGCCCCCGTAGATGGCCACAAGAGACCCAGTACTTC.

The chain combines TRBV2 with TRBJ1-2; D unresolved. Germline V gene sequence: CDR1 SNHLY, CDR2 FYNNEI. Trimming shortened V by 4 bases and J by 4 bases, and 10 bases separated the two germline ends. The CDR3 runs 13 residues. The CDR3 loop reads CASSVQKFYGYTF. The CDR3 coding sequence is TGTGCCAGCAGTGTACAAAAATTCTATGGCTACACCTTC.

V is TRBV7-9 and J is TRBJ1-1; the match to TRBD1 covers 11 bases. Germline lookup yields CDR1 SEHNR and CDR2 FQNEAQ (reference sequence). V lost 5 bases, J lost 7 bases, and 15 bases stayed unmatched. CDR3 length equals 17 residues. The CDR3 DNA reads as TGTGCCAGCAGCCCCTGGGGCGGGACAGGGGGAGTGGATGAAGCTTTCTTT. Translation gives CASSPWGGTGGVDEAFF. The complete variable domain, with remaining parts taken from reference TRBV7-9 and TRBJ1-1, reads DTGVSQNPRHKITKRGQNVTFRCDPISEHNRLYWYRQTLGQGPEFLTYFQNEAQLEKSRLLSDRFSAERPKGSFSTLEIQRTEQGDSAMYLCASSPWGGTGGVDEAFFGQGTRLTVV.